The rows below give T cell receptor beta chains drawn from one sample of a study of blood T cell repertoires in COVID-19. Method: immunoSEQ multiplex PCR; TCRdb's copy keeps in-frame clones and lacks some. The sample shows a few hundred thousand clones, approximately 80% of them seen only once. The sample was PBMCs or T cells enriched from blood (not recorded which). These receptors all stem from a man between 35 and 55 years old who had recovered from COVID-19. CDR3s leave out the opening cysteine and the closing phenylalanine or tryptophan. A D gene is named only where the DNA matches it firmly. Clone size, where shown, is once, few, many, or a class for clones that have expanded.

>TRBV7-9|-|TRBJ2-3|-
ASSLGRYLTDTQY
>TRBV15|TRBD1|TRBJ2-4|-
ATSRMTGENIQY
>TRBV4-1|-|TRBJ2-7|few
ASSQALRDYEQY
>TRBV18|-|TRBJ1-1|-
ASSDNSYTEAF
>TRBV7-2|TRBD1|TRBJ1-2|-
ASRPGQGGYGYT
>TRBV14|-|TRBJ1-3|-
ASSPGGFSGNTIY
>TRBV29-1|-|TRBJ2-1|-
SVGGTYNEQF
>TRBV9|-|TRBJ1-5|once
ASSTDNQPQH
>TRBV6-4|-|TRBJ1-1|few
ASSAGGLFTEAF
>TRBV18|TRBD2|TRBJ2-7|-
ASSPPSGADEQY
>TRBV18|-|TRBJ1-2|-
ASSPDKSYGYT
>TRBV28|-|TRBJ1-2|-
ASSSGYAYYGYT
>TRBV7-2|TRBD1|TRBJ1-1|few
ASSRNSGGGTEAF
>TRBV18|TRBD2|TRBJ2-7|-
ASSSTSGSSGEQY
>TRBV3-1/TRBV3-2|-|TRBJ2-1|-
ASSRRSDEQF
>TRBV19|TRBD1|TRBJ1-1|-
ASSQQGVNTEAF
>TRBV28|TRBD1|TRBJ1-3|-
ASSTPGQGRGNTIY
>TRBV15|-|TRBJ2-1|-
ATSSVETGFHNEQF
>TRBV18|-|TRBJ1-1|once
ASSPPGGRGRTEAF
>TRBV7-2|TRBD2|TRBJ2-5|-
ASSTSGGQETQY
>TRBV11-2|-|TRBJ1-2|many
ASSFSRDGYGYT
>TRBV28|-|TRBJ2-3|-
ASSLGTFLSTDTQY
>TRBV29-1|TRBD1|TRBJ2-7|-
SVGQGAYEQY
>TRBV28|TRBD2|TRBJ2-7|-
ASNGLAGVSWYEQY
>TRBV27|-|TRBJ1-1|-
ASRILQGNTEAF
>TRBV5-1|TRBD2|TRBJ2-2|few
ASSPVDGRSGELF
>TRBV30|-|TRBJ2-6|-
AWSRSGANVLT
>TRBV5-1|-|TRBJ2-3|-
ASSLGHREDTQY